This TCR beta chain is from a study of blood T cell repertoires in COVID-19. For the study at large: The United States, Italy and Spain provided the acute and convalescent COVID-19 samples.

In germline, CDR1 is SQVTM, CDR2 ANQGSEA. V was cut by 5 bases and J by 3 bases, with 7 bases left in between. The length of the CDR3 is 11 residues. Sequencing used immunoSEQ multiplex PCR; TCRdb keeps in-frame clones, though not all of them. The repertoire holds approximately 170,000 clones, with approximately 80% as singletons. The source of this sequence is a woman aged 45-65 years who had recovered from COVID-19. The chain couples TRBV29-1 to TRBJ2-5, with D perhaps matching TRBD2 (5 bases). The sample taken for sequencing was PBMCs or T cells enriched from blood (not recorded which). CDR3 protein: CSVSREETQYF. The CDR3 DNA sequence: TGCAGCGTTTCGCGGGAAGAGACCCAGTACTTC.